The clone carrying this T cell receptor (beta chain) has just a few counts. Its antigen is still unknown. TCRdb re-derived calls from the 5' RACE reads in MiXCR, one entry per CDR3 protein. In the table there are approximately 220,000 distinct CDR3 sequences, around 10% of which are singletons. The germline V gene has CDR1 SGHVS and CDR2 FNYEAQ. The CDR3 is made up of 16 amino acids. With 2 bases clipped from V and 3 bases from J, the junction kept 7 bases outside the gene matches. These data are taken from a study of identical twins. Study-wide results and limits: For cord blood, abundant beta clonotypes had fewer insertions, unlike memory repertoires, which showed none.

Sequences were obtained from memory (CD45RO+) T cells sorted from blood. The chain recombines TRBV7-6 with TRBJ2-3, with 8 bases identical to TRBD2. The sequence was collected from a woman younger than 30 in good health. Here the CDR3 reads CASSLLAGKGTDTQYF. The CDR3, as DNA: TGTGCCAGCAGCTTATTAGCGGGGAAGGGAACAGATACGCAGTATTTT. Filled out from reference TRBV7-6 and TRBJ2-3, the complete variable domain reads GAGVSQSPRYKVTKRGQDVALRCDPISGHVSLYWYRQALGQGPEFLTYFNYEAQQDKSGLPNDRFSAERPEGSISTLTIQRTEQRDSAMYRCASSLLAGKGTDTQYFGPGTRLTVL.